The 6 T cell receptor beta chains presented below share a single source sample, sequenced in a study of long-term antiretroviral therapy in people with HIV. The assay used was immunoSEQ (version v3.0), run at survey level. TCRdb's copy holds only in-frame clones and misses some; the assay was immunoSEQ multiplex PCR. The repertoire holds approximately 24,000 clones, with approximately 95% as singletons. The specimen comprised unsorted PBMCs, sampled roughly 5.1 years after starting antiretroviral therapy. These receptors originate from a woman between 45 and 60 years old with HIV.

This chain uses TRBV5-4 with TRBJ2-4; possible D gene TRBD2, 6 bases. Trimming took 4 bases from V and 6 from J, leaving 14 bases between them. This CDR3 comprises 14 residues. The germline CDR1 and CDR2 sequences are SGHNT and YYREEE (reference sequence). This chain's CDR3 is CASSPGGPGNIQYF. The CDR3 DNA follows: TGTGCCAGCAGCCCAGGAGGGCCTGGAAACATTCAGTACTTC.

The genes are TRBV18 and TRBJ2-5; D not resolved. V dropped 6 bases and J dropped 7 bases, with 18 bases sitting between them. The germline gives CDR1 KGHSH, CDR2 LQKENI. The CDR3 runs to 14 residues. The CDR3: CASSPDSTWATQYF. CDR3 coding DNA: TGTGCCAGCTCGCCCGACTCCACGTGGGCGACCCAGTACTTC. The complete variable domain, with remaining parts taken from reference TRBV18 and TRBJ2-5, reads NAGVMQNPRHLVRRRGQEARLRCSPMKGHSHVYWYRQLPEEGLKFMVYLQKENIIDESGMPKERFSAEFPKEGPSILRIQQVVRGDSAAYFCASSPDSTWATQYFGPGTRLLVL.

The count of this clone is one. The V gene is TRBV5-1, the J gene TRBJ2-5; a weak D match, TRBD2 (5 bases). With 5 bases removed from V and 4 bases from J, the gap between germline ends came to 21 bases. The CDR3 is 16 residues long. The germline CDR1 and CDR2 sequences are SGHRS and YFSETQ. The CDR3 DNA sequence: TGCGCCAGCAGTTTGCATCCTCCGGGAATGGGAGAGACCCAGTACTTC. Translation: CASSLHPPGMGETQYF.

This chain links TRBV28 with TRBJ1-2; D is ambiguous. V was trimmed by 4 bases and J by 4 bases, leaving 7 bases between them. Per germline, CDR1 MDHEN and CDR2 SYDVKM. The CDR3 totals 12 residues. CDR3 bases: TGTGCCAGCAGTTCCAGGAGCTATGGCTACACCTTC. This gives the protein CASSSRSYGYTF.

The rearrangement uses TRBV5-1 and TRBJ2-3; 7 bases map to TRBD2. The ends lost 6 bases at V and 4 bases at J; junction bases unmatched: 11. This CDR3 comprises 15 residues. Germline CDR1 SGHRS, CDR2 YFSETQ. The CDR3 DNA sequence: TGCGCCAGCAACCCCATCGCGGGAGCCCCAGATACGCAGTATTTT. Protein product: CASNPIAGAPDTQYF. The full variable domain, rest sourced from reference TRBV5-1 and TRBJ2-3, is KAGVTQTPRYLIKTRGQQVTLSCSPISGHRSVSWYQQTPGQGLQFLFEYFSETQRNKGNFPGRFSGRQFSNSRSEMNVSTLELGDSALYLCASNPIAGAPDTQYFGPGTRLTVL.

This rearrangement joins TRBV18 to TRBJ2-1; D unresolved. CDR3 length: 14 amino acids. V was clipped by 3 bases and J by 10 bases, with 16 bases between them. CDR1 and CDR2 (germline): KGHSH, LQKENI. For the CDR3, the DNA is TGTGCCAGCTCACCCCCGACACGCCTCGGAGAGCAGTTCTTC. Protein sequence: CASSPPTRLGEQFF.